What follows are 18 T cell receptor beta chains derived from one specimen sequenced in a study of neurological immune-mediated disorders. TCRdb analysed the 5' RACE reads with MiXCR anew, one entry per CDR3 protein. In the table there are 78,000 or so distinct CDR3 sequences, about 5.5% of which are singletons. The sequenced sample consisted of PBMCs. These receptor sequences come from a woman in her twenties or thirties with multiple sclerosis.

This clonotype was seen repeatedly, ten times or more. The V and J genes are TRBV5-1 and TRBJ1-2; TRBD1 is a possible D gene (6 bases). CDR1 SGHRS and CDR2 YFSETQ come from the germline V gene. CDR3 length equals 14 residues. Trimming shortened V by 4 bases and J by 8 bases, and 18 bases separated the two germline ends. The CDR3 spells CASSTAPGGGGYTF. The CDR3 DNA reads TGCGCCAGCAGCACGGCCCCGGGGGGCGGAGGCTACACCTTC.

This clonotype was counted at least ten times. The V call is TRBV5-6, the J call TRBJ2-7; a weak D match, TRBD1 (5 bases). The CDR3 extends over 13 amino acids. CDR1 is SGHDT and CDR2 is YYEEEE in the germline V gene. V was pared by 4 bases and J by 5 bases, with 13 bases between. The CDR3 DNA is TGTGCCAGCAGCGGTCAGGGCGGCCACGAGCAGTACGTC. Protein: CASSGQGGHEQYV.

The table lists this clonotype with many counts. The gene calls are TRBV20-1 and TRBJ2-1; perhaps TRBD2 as D (6 bases). The V gene's germline CDR1 is DFQATT and CDR2 SNEGSKA (reference sequence). The V end lost 0 bases, the J end lost 5 bases, and 17 bases lay between the germline ends. CDR3 length: 16 residues. CDR3 residues: CSARDPRGGGDNEQFF. CDR3 in DNA: TGCAGTGCTAGAGATCCGAGGGGTGGAGGGGACAATGAGCAGTTCTTC.

Many counts were recorded for this clonotype. The chain is built from TRBV20-1 and TRBJ1-1; D uncertain. CDR1 DFQATT and CDR2 SNEGSKA come from the germline V gene (reference sequence). The CDR3 is 14 amino acids. Trimming pared 1 base from V and 1 base from J, leaving 10 bases between. The CDR3 sequence: CSARVEMENTEAFF. CDR3 bases: TGCAGTGCTAGAGTCGAAATGGAGAACACTGAAGCTTTCTTT.

This clonotype was observed a few times. V usage is TRBV6-5 and J usage is TRBJ1-1; D might be TRBD1 (5 bases). The V gene lost 7 bases and the J gene lost 0 bases, with 15 bases spanning the gap. The germline gives CDR1 MNHEY, CDR2 SVGAGI. The CDR3 has 15 residues. This chain's CDR3 is CASTDRDAVNTEAFF. Written as DNA, the CDR3 is TGTGCCAGCACCGACCGGGACGCAGTGAACACTGAAGCTTTCTTT.

There are a few counts of this clonotype. The chain is built from TRBV27 and TRBJ1-1; D gene uncertain. Between the trimmed V and J ends, which lost 1 base and 0 bases, there was a span of 9 bases. The CDR3 loop spans 15 amino acids. Germline V gene lookup returns CDR1 MNHEY and CDR2 SMNVEV (reference sequence). CDR3 sequence: CASSLLARMNTEAFF. The CDR3 DNA reads as TGTGCCAGCAGTTTATTGGCCAGGATGAACACTGAAGCTTTCTTT.

This clonotype appeared many times. The chain employs TRBV29-1 and TRBJ2-1; 7 bases are shared with TRBD2. This CDR3 contains 15 residues. Germline-derived CDR1 and CDR2 are SQVTM and ANQGSEA. The V segment lost 0 bases and the J segment 7 bases; nucleotides outside the gene matches: 9. CDR3 protein: CSVEDMGGSLNEQFF. CDR3 sequence (DNA): TGCAGCGTTGAAGATATGGGCGGGAGTTTGAATGAGCAGTTCTTC.

This clonotype was counted many times. The chain joins TRBV5-5 to TRBJ2-1; 8 bases line up with TRBD1. With 2 bases clipped from V and 3 bases from J, the junction kept 4 bases outside the gene matches. The CDR3 covers 15 residues. Germline values: CDR1 SGHKS, CDR2 YYEKEE (reference sequence). The CDR3 bases are TGTGCCAGCAGCTTCATGGGGACAGGCTACAATGAGCAGTTCTTC. It codes for CASSFMGTGYNEQFF.

This clonotype was detected many times. The V gene is TRBV5-1, the J gene TRBJ2-1; possible D gene TRBD1, 6 bases. The CDR3 totals 16 residues. V was pared by 0 bases and J by 4 bases, with 14 bases between. Germline lookup yields CDR1 SGHRS and CDR2 YFSETQ. The CDR3 is CASSLDAGASYNEQFF. The DNA for the CDR3 is TGCGCCAGCAGCTTGGATGCAGGGGCAAGTTACAATGAGCAGTTCTTC.

At least ten counts were recorded for this clonotype. The rearrangement joins TRBV4-1 to TRBJ1-1; maybe TRBD1 (6 bases). The CDR3 loop spans 16 amino acids. The germline gives CDR1 MGHRA, CDR2 YSYEKL. With 0 bases removed from V and 6 bases from J, the gap between germline ends came to 17 bases. The CDR3 spells CASSQDPGGLWAEAFF. For the CDR3, the DNA is TGCGCCAGCAGCCAAGATCCCGGGGGCTTGTGGGCTGAAGCTTTCTTT.

The sample holds many counts of this clonotype. The genes are TRBV6-5 and TRBJ2-2, with D possibly matching TRBD2 (6 bases). Trimming took off 7 bases at V and 2 bases at J, with 17 bases between the two ends. The germline gives CDR1 MNHEY, CDR2 SVGAGI. This CDR3 comprises 16 residues. CDR3: CASNKREDYNTGELFF. CDR3 in DNA: TGTGCCAGCAATAAACGAGAGGACTACAACACCGGGGAGCTGTTTTTT.

This clonotype was observed many times. V usage is TRBV20-1 and J usage is TRBJ1-6; 8 bases are a match to TRBD1. This CDR3 has 15 amino acids. Germline-derived CDR1 and CDR2 are DFQATT and SNEGSKA (reference sequence). V gave up 3 bases and J gave up 5 bases; unmatched junction bases: 6. CDR3 loop: CSASQGAPNNSPLHF. CDR3 sequence (DNA): TGCAGTGCTAGTCAGGGGGCGCCGAATAATTCACCCCTCCACTTT.

Many counts were recorded for this clonotype. The J gene is TRBJ2-7, the V gene TRBV24-1, with a weak D call TRBD2 (6 bases). Deletions cut 0 bases from V and 4 bases from J, with 15 bases between. The germline CDR1 and CDR2 sequences are KGHDR and SFDVKD. CDR3 length equals 16 residues. The DNA of the CDR3 is TGTGCCACCAGTGATTTGGGAGGGGATTGGGGTTACGAGCAGTACTTC. It is translated as CATSDLGGDWGYEQYF.

This clonotype appeared many times. The rearrangement uses TRBV7-2 and TRBJ2-7, with D perhaps TRBD2 (5 bases). Trimming pared 5 bases from V and 6 bases from J, leaving 11 bases between. The CDR3 runs 12 residues. Germline lookup yields CDR1 SGHTA and CDR2 FQGNSA. The DNA for the CDR3 is TGTGCCAGCAGCCCGGACTTGACCGAGCAGTACTTC. This translates into CASSPDLTEQYF.

This clonotype appeared a few times. The DNA for the CDR3 is TGTGCCGCAGGACAGGGTAGGTCCTACAATGAGCAGTTCTTC. Protein sequence: CAAGQGRSYNEQFF. The genes are TRBV27 and TRBJ2-1, with 8 nucleotides matching TRBD1. Germline values: CDR1 MNHEY, CDR2 SMNVEV (reference sequence). This CDR3 contains 14 residues. V shed 11 bases, J shed 1 base, and the junction held 7 bases outside the gene matches.

Many counts were recorded for this clonotype. J is TRBJ2-7 and V is TRBV5-1, with 8 bases lining up with TRBD1. The CDR3 spans 16 residues. The V gene's germline CDR1 is SGHRS and CDR2 YFSETQ. Trimming removed 2 bases from V and 5 bases from J; junction bases left unmatched: 12. CDR3 region: CASSFTRGQGSDEQYF. The CDR3 DNA follows: TGCGCCAGCAGCTTCACTCGCGGACAGGGATCCGACGAGCAGTACTTC.

This clonotype was detected many times. DNA for the CDR3: TGTGCCAGCAGCTTAACGAAGGGGTCAAGGGGTGGCTACACCTTC. It translates to CASSLTKGSRGGYTF. The chain recombines TRBV7-9 with TRBJ1-2; maybe TRBD1 (5 bases). CDR3 length: 15 amino acids. Germline V CDR1 and CDR2: SEHNR, FQNEAQ (reference sequence). V lost 2 bases and J 7 bases, leaving 17 bases between the germline ends.

There are many counts of this clonotype. The rearrangement joins TRBV24-1 to TRBJ2-1; a possible D gene is TRBD2 (7 bases). The CDR3 runs to 14 residues. Trimming took off 3 bases at V and 10 bases at J, with 15 bases between the two ends. Per the germline V gene, CDR1 is KGHDR and CDR2 is SFDVKD. The CDR3 sequence is CATSDGGAVGEQFF. CDR3 nucleotide sequence: TGTGCCACCAGTGATGGGGGGGCGGTAGGGGAGCAGTTCTTC.